Given below is one TCR beta chain in context. The data were obtained in a study of blood T cells in healthy people across ages. Through a sample-barcoded 5' primer and a J-beta primer mix, a second PCR was run for about 6 to 11 cycles. Using its own MiXCR run on the 5' RACE reads, TCRdb lists one record per CDR3 protein. The repertoire holds 1.2 million to 1.5 million distinct CDR3 sequences, with 35% to 45% as singletons. This TCR was sampled from a woman between 18 and 29 years old in good health. Sequencing was carried out using blood.

The CDR3 loop reads CASRPRVGSYNEQFF. The CDR3 DNA reads TGTGCCAGCAGGCCTAGGGTGGGCTCCTACAATGAGCAGTTCTTC. This chain uses TRBV11-2 with TRBJ2-1; unclear D gene. CDR3 length: 15 amino acids. In germline, CDR1 is SGHAT, CDR2 FQNNGV. V was trimmed by 6 bases and J by 0 bases, leaving 12 bases between them.